Listed here is a single TCR beta chain. The CDR3 runs to 13 residues. CDR1 and CDR2 (germline): MNHNS, SASEGT. Trimming cost V 2 bases and J 9 bases, with 13 bases left between them. The source of the sample is a study of shared clonotypes between healthy human individuals. Clones were read by immunoSEQ multiplex PCR, and TCRdb kept only the in-frame ones, dropping some. The table includes 2 million to 2.5 million clones, around 95% detected once. This TCR derives from a man between 18 and 35 years old in good health. The chain uses TRBV6-1 and TRBJ1-2; the D is unclear. Sequencing was performed on naive CD4+ T cells sorted from blood. Indicated subset: CD45RA+ positively selected. The CDR3 DNA sequence: TGTGCCAGCAGTGAAAGGGTCCTACGGCGCTACACCTTC. Protein sequence: CASSERVLRRYTF.